A single sample gave rise to the 20 T cell receptor delta chains below, sequenced in a study of gamma-delta T cells after stem cell transplantation. TCRdb used CATT to re-call clones from the RT-PCR reads. The table includes about 2,200 delta-chain clones, less than 35% detected once. Material for sequencing was gamma-delta T cells. All receptors derive from a human donor. It is not recorded whose cells these are; they may come from a transplant donor.

With regard to this clone: Translating this DNA gives a protein that differs at residue 10 from the TCRdb one, which belongs to a much larger clone; a read error is likely, and the protein shown is this translation. This chain connects TRDV2 to TRDJ1; 8 positions agree with TRDD3. Germline V gene lookup returns CDR1 GEAIGNYY and CDR2 EKD. The junction had 14 bases not matched to a gene; V was cut back by 0 bases and J by 3 bases. CDR3 length: 18 amino acids. This CDR3 reads CACDTVGGGCTRADKLIF. The CDR3 region has the DNA TGTGCCTGTGACACCGTAGGTGGGGGATGCACGCGGGCCGATAAACTCATCTTT.

This clone was found a few times. The V call is TRDV2, the J call TRDJ1, with D unresolved. The V gene's germline CDR1 is GEAIGNYY and CDR2 EKD. Trimming left V 3 bases short and J 1 base short, with 20 bases between. This CDR3 region has 17 residues. The CDR3 spells CACDQILLRGSTDKLIF. The CDR3 nucleotides read TGTGCCTGTGACCAAATCCTGCTAAGAGGCTCCACCGATAAACTCATCTTT.

The chain couples TRDV1 to TRDJ1, with 7 bases that match TRDD3. With V trimmed by 1 base and J by 4 bases, 6 bases remained unmatched. Germline V lookup: CDR1 TSWWSYY, CDR2 QGS. The CDR3 consists of 15 residues. CDR3 sequence reads: CALGEREDTIDKLIF. For the CDR3, the DNA is TGTGCTCTTGGGGAACGGGAGGATACGATCGATAAACTCATCTTT.

In this sample, this clone turned up a few times. A far larger clone is just one base off, so this is likely a read error. This sequence joins TRDV2 and TRDJ1; 8 nucleotides agree with TRDD3. Germline CDR1 is GEAIGNYY and CDR2 is EKD. Unmatched junction bases numbered 20, after V lost 3 bases and J lost 3 bases. CDR3 length: 19 residues. DNA for the CDR3: TGTGCCTGTGACGCTCTTACTGGGGATACCACCCTCGATGCCGATAAACTCATCTTT. Its protein product is CACDALTGDTTLDADKLIF.

As regards this clone: TCRdb's protein, taken from a much larger clone, differs from this DNA's translation at residue 9, likely owing to a read error; the protein displayed comes from the DNA. The genes are TRDV2 and TRDJ1; 7 positions match TRDD3. CDR1 is GEAIGNYY and CDR2 is EKD in the germline V gene. The CDR3 covers 18 residues. V lost 0 bases, J lost 4 bases, and 16 bases stayed unmatched. The CDR3 loop is CACDTVGLEDTTFDKLIF. In DNA form, the CDR3 reads TGTGCCTGTGACACCGTCGGTCTGGAGGATACGACATTCGATAAACTCATCTTT.

Comments on this clone: A far larger clone is one nucleotide away, so this likely arose from a read error. J is TRDJ1 and V is TRDV2; 8 bases map to TRDD3. The germline CDR1 and CDR2 sequences are GEAIGNYY and EKD. The CDR3 runs 19 residues. The CDR3 coding sequence is TGTGCCTGTGACACCGTTGAGAGGACTGGGGGTACGTACACCGATAAACCCATCTTT. This codes for CACDTVERTGGTYTDKPIF.

This clone was detected only a few times. The chain recombines TRDV2 with TRDJ1; D gene ambiguous. CDR1 is GEAIGNYY and CDR2 is EKD in the germline V gene. The CDR3 is 16 amino acids. V lost 1 base, J lost 3 bases, and 17 bases lay in between. CDR3 sequence: CACDTLGTRQADKLIF. CDR3 bases: TGTGCCTGTGACACTCTCGGTACGCGTCAAGCCGATAAACTCATCTTT.

This chain joins TRDV1 and TRDJ1; 12 bases map to TRDD3. The germline V gene encodes CDR1 TSWWSYY and CDR2 QGS. Trimming took 8 bases from V and 0 from J; bases not matched to a gene: 13. This CDR3 has 18 residues. CDR3: CALIQLGDTRRYTDKLIF. DNA for the CDR3: TGTGCTCTTATCCAACTGGGGGATACTCGGCGGTACACCGATAAACTCATCTTT.

Remarks on this clone: It may be a read error: a sequence one base away is much more abundant. Other nucleotide sequences in the sample specify the same CDR3. The gene calls are TRDV2 and TRDJ1; 8 bases agree with TRDD3. This CDR3 is built from 15 residues. Looked up from germline, CDR1 is GEAIGNYY and CDR2 is EKD. The DNA for the CDR3 is TGCGCCTGTGACACCTGGGGGACCCAGGACGATAAACTCATCTTT. Its translation is CACDTWGTQDDKLIF.

This clone was picked up a small number of times. The protein TCRdb lists belongs to a much larger clone and differs from this DNA's translation at residue 3, which points to a read error; the protein shown is made from the DNA. V gene TRDV2 combines with J gene TRDJ3, with TRDD3 matching over 8 bases. Germline lookup yields CDR1 GEAIGNYY and CDR2 EKD. The CDR3 spans 21 residues. The CDR3 reads CARDPVGGGGSSSWDTRQMFF. The CDR3 region has the DNA TGTGCCCGTGACCCCGTCGGCGGTGGGGGATCAAGCTCCTGGGACACCCGACAGATGTTTTTC.

About this clone: One end of the junction varies from germline; a read error may be responsible. CDR3 sequence (DNA): TGTGCCTGTGACACGCTTACACCTGATATCACCGGTAAACTCATCTTT. Its protein is CACDTLTPDITGKLIF. The chain combines TRDV2 with TRDJ1; no clear D. The CDR3 loop spans 16 amino acids. Germline CDR1 GEAIGNYY, CDR2 EKD.

This clone has just a few counts. The TCRdb record carries a much larger clone's protein, which differs from this DNA's translation at residue 7; a read error is the likely cause, and the protein listed here is the DNA translation. The chain employs TRDV2 and TRDJ1; tentatively, D is TRDD3 (6 bases). Germline V gives CDR1 GEAIGNYY, CDR2 EKD. The CDR3 covers 18 residues. V was trimmed by 0 bases and J by 0 bases, leaving 19 bases between them. CDR3 DNA sequence: TGTGCCTGTGACACCGCCGTGGGGGCCCGTAAGTACACCGATAAACTCATCTTT. Its translation: CACDTAVGARKYTDKLIF.

On this clone itself: TCRdb lists the protein of a much larger clone for this DNA, which differs at residue 6, so this is likely a read error; the protein given here is translated from the DNA itself. The rearrangement uses TRDV2 and TRDJ1; possible D gene TRDD3, 6 bases. V dropped 0 bases and J dropped 0 bases, with 10 bases sitting between them. The germline gives CDR1 GEAIGNYY, CDR2 EKD. This CDR3 is 15 amino acids long. CDR3: CACDTAGEYTDKLIF. CDR3 bases: TGTGCCTGTGACACCGCGGGGGAGTACACCGATAAACTCATCTTT.

With regard to this clone: TCRdb's protein for this DNA is that of a much larger clone and differs from the translation at residue 13, likely a read error; the protein shown is the DNA translation. V gene TRDV2 combines with J gene TRDJ1, with 8 bases identical to TRDD3. This CDR3 is 19 amino acids long. The ends lost 0 bases at V and 0 bases at J; junction bases unmatched: 14. Germline V gene sequence: CDR1 GEAIGNYY, CDR2 EKD. The CDR3 sequence is CACDTVERTGGTHTDKLIF. For the CDR3, the DNA is TGTGCCTGTGACACCGTTGAGAGGACTGGGGGTACGCACACCGATAAACTCATCTTT.

In its sample, this clone ranks as medium-sized. Given a far larger clone just one base away, this is likely a sequencing read error. The chain recombines TRDV2 with TRDJ3; 11 positions agree with TRDD3. Unmatched junction bases numbered 11, after V lost 2 bases and J lost 0 bases. Germline CDR1 and CDR2: GEAIGNYY and EKD. The CDR3 length is 21 residues. Here the CDR3 DNA reads TGTGCCTGTGACAAACTACTGGGGGATATTGGCACCTCCTGGGACACCCGACAGATGTTTTTC. Encoded protein: CACDKLLGDIGTSWDTRQMFF.

This chain links TRDV3 with TRDJ1, with 9 bases fitting TRDD2. J gave up 3 bases and V 4 bases, and 15 bases lay outside the gene matches. Germline V gene data show CDR1 as TVYSNPD and CDR2 as GDNSRS (reference sequence). There are 16 residues in the CDR3. The CDR3 DNA reads TGTGCCTGCCTGCCTTCCTACAGGCCTCCGGCCGATAAACTCATCTTT. It yields the protein CACLPSYRPPADKLIF. Full variable domain (rest looked up from reference TRDV3 and TRDJ1): CDKVTQSSPDQTVASGSEVVLLCTYDTVYSNPDLFWYRIRPDYSFQFVFYGDNSRSEGADFTQGRFSVKHILTQKAFHLVISPVRTEDSATYYCACLPSYRPPADKLIFGKGTRVTVEP.

The V and J genes are TRDV1 and TRDJ1, with TRDD3 matching over 7 bases. Germline V CDR1 and CDR2: TSWWSYY, QGS. CDR3 length: 20 amino acids. Trimming took 2 bases from V and 7 from J; bases not matched to a gene: 25. The CDR3 reads CALGEALGGLTGDPRPKLIF. CDR3 nucleotides: TGTGCTCTTGGGGAAGCCCTCGGCGGCCTGACTGGGGACCCCCGGCCTAAACTCATCTTT.

The V and J genes are TRDV1 and TRDJ1; TRDD3 agrees at 9 bases. V dropped 7 bases and J dropped 0; count of bases not matched to a gene: 21. Germline V lookup: CDR1 TSWWSYY, CDR2 QGS. This CDR3 has 20 amino acids. CDR3 nucleotide sequence: TGTGCTCTTGACAATTCCTACGGGGGACTGGGGGACCTGTACACCGATAAACTCATCTTT. It yields the protein CALDNSYGGLGDLYTDKLIF.

This clone has more than one count but fewer than ten. A far larger clone differs by one base, so this is likely a read error. Other DNA sequences from this sample encode an identical CDR3 as well. V is TRDV2 and J is TRDJ1, with TRDD3 identical over 8 bases. The V gene's germline CDR1 is GEAIGNYY and CDR2 EKD. The CDR3 extends over 15 amino acids. CDR3 sequence reads: CACDLLGVNTDKLIF. DNA of the CDR3: TGTGCCTGTGACCTACTGGGGGTTAACACCGACAAACTCATCTTT.

On this clone: This DNA's translation and the protein TCRdb lists, from a much larger clone, do not match at residue 9, likely due to a read error; the protein shown is translated from the DNA. The chain links TRDV2 to TRDJ1; 13 positions match TRDD3. Germline CDR1 is GEAIGNYY and CDR2 is EKD. CDR3 size: 21 residues. J was trimmed by 1 base and V by 0 bases; bases with no gene match: 16. DNA for the CDR3: TGTGCCTGTGACACCGTCGGCAAGGCTCAACTGGGGGATACGAGCACCGATAAACTCATCTTT. Translated, it gives CACDTVGKAQLGDTSTDKLIF.